This T cell receptor (beta chain) comes out of a study of T cell changes during pregnancy in multiple sclerosis. V gave up 0 bases and J gave up 3 bases, with 10 bases separating them. CDR1 SGHRS and CDR2 YFSETQ come from the germline V gene. This CDR3 is built from 14 residues. This table comes from immunoSEQ multiplex PCR, and its TCRdb copy is limited to in-frame clones, with some not included. The repertoire has about 32,000 clones, roughly 90% of them found once; the top ten carry about 5%. This sample comprised CD8+ T cells from peripheral blood mononuclear cells, obtained in the first trimester of pregnancy. This TCR was recovered from a female donor with multiple sclerosis, enrolled in a pregnancy study. The rearrangement links TRBV5-1 to TRBJ2-7; TRBD2 might be the D (5 bases). The CDR3 DNA reads as TGCGCCAGCAGCTTGGAGGGTGAGGGCTACGAGCAGTACTTC. Encoded protein: CASSLEGEGYEQYF. Combining the CDR3 with reference TRBV5-1 and TRBJ2-7 gives the whole variable domain KAGVTQTPRYLIKTRGQQVTLSCSPISGHRSVSWYQQTPGQGLQFLFEYFSETQRNKGNFPGRFSGRQFSNSRSEMNVSTLELGDSALYLCASSLEGEGYEQYFGPGTRLTVT.